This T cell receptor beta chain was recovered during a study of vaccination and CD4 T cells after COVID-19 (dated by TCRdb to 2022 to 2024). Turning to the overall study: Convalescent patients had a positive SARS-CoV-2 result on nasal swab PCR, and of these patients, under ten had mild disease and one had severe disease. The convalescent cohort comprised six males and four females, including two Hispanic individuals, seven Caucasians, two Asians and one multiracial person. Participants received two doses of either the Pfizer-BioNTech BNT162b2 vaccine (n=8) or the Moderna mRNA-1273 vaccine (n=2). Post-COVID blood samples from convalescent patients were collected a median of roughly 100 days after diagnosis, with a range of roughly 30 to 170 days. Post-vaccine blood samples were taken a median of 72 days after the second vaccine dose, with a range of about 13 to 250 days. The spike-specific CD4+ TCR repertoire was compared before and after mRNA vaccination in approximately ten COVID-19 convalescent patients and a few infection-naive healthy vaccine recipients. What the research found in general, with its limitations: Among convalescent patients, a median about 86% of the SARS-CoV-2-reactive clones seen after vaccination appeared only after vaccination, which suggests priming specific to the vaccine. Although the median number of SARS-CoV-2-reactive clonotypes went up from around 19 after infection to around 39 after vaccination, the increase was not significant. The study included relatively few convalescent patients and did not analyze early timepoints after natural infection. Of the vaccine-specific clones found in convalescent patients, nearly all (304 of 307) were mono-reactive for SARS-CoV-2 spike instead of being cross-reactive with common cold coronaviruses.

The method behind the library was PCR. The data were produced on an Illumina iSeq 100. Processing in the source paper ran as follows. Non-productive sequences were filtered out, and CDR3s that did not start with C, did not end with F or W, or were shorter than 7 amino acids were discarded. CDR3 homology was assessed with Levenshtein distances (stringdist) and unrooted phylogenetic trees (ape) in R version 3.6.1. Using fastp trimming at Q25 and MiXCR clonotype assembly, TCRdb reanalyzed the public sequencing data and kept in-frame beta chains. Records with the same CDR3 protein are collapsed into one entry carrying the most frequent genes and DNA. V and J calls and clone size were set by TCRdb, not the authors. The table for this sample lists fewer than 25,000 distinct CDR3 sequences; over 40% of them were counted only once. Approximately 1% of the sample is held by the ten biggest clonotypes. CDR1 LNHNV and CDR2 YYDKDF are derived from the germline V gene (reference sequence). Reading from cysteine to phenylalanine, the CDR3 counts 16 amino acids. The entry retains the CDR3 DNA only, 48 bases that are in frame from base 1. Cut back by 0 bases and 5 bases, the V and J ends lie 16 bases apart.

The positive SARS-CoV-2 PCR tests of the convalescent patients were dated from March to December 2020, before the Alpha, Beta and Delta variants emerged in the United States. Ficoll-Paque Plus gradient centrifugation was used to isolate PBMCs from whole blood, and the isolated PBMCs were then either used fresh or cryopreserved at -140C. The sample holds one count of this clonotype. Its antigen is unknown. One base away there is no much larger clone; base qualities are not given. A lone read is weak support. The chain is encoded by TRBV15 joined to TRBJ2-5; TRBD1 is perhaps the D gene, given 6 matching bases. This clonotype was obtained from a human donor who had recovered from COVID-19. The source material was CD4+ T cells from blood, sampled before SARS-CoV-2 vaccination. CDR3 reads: CATSREGRTAGETQYF. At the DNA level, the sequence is TGTGCCACCAGCAGAGAGGGCAGGACAGCTGGCGAGACCCAGTACTTC.